The 29 T cell receptor beta chains below were found in one sample sequenced in a study of cytotoxic CD8 clonotypes in ibrutinib-treated CLL. Produced via immunoSEQ multiplex PCR; TCRdb's table is partial and in-frame only. The table lists hundreds of thousands of clones, about 80% of them singletons, with roughly 7% in the top ten. Sequencing used PBMCs, obtained before ibrutinib treatment. The receptors stem from a human donor with chronic lymphocytic leukemia.

This clone was seen a handful of times. The V call is TRBV7-6, the J call TRBJ2-2, with 9 bases that match TRBD1. Germline V gene data show CDR1 as SGHVS and CDR2 as FNYEAQ. This CDR3 has 16 residues. V shed 1 base and J 5 bases; nucleotides not matched to a gene: 5. The CDR3, as DNA: TGTGCCAGCAGCTTAGTGGGGGGACAGGGAACCGGGGAGCTGTTTTTT. Its translation: CASSLVGGQGTGELFF.

V is TRBV6-1 and J is TRBJ2-7; 9 positions match TRBD2. The V segment lost 7 bases and the J segment 7 bases; nucleotides outside the gene matches: 8. From germline, CDR1 is MNHNS and CDR2 SASEGT. The CDR3 loop spans 13 amino acids. The CDR3 spells CASTLAGAVEQYF. The CDR3 DNA sequence: TGTGCCAGCACTTTAGCGGGGGCTGTTGAGCAGTACTTC.

The V gene is TRBV9, the J gene TRBJ1-3; unclear D gene. The length of the CDR3 is 14 residues. Germline CDR1 reads SGDLS; CDR2 reads YYNGEE. Between the trimmed V and J ends, which lost 3 bases and 0 bases, there was a span of 7 bases. CDR3 sequence (DNA): TGTGCCAGCAGCGACCTCCGCTCTGGAAACACCATATATTTT. Translation gives CASSDLRSGNTIYF.

The gene calls are TRBV5-1 and TRBJ2-3; D is unclear. Germline CDR1 is SGHRS and CDR2 is YFSETQ. This CDR3 has 15 residues. Trimming removed 3 bases from V and 1 base from J, with 12 bases in between. CDR3: CASSSNDIRTDTQYF. CDR3 DNA sequence: TGCGCCAGCAGCTCAAATGACATCCGCACAGATACGCAGTATTTT.

The chain uses TRBV5-4 and TRBJ2-7; 7 nucleotides align to TRBD2. CDR3 length equals 15 residues. V dropped 4 bases and J dropped 3; count of bases not matched to a gene: 10. Germline loops: CDR1 SGHNT, CDR2 YYREEE (reference sequence). The CDR3 region is CASSQREALIYEQYF. CDR3 DNA: TGTGCCAGCAGCCAACGGGAGGCCCTCATCTACGAGCAGTACTTC.

The gene calls are TRBV25-1 and TRBJ1-1, with D perhaps matching TRBD1 (6 bases). The germline gives CDR1 MGHDK, CDR2 SYGVNS. V lost 1 base and J 2 bases, leaving 11 bases between the germline ends. The CDR3 has 15 residues. The DNA of the CDR3 is TGTGCCAGCAGTGAATGGGGGGGCTCTAACACTGAAGCTTTCTTT. It is translated as CASSEWGGSNTEAFF.

The gene calls are TRBV5-1 and TRBJ2-1; 7 positions match TRBD2. CDR3 length equals 15 residues. CDR1 is SGHRS and CDR2 is YFSETQ in the germline V gene. J was trimmed by 4 bases and V by 1 base; bases with no gene match: 5. The CDR3 bases are TGCGCCAGCAGCTTGTCGGGAGGTCATTACAATGAGCAGTTCTTC. It specifies CASSLSGGHYNEQFF.

This clone was seen a few times. The chain employs TRBV15 and TRBJ2-1; the D gene is possibly TRBD2 (6 bases). Trimming left V 2 bases short and J 16 bases short, with 15 bases between. This CDR3 region has 12 residues. Germline V CDR1 and CDR2: LNHNV, YYDKDF (reference sequence). The CDR3 DNA is TGTGCCACCAGCAGACAAGACCGGGAGCGCTTCTTC. Its protein product is CATSRQDRERFF. The whole variable domain, filled in from reference TRBV15 and TRBJ2-1, reads DAMVIQNPRYQVTQFGKPVTLSCSQTLNHNVMYWYQQKSSQAPKLLFHYYDKDFNNEADTPDNFQSRRPNTSFCFLDIRSPGLGDTAMYLCATSRQDRERFFGPGTRLTVL.

The rearrangement links TRBV9 to TRBJ1-1, with TRBD1 matching 10 bases. V gave up 2 bases and J gave up 5 bases; unmatched junction bases: 3. The CDR3 contains 14 residues. Germline V lookup: CDR1 SGDLS, CDR2 YYNGEE. For the CDR3, the DNA is TGTGCCAGCAGCGTCCCGGGACAGGGGACTGAAGCTTTCTTT. This gives the protein CASSVPGQGTEAFF.

V usage is TRBV5-1 and J usage is TRBJ1-2, with TRBD1 matching over 9 bases. The CDR3 is 15 amino acids. V gave up 2 bases and J gave up 1 base; unmatched junction bases: 3. Germline loops: CDR1 SGHRS, CDR2 YFSETQ. The CDR3 loop reads CASSFGTGFNYGYTF. The DNA for the CDR3 is TGCGCCAGCAGCTTTGGGACAGGGTTTAACTATGGCTACACCTTC.

The rearrangement links TRBV5-1 to TRBJ2-1; TRBD2 matches at 11 bases. Germline V gives CDR1 SGHRS, CDR2 YFSETQ. The CDR3 length is 16 residues. V lost 0 bases to trimming and J lost 4 bases; unmatched junction nucleotides: 3. The CDR3 region has the DNA TGCGCCAGCAGCTTGGTGACTAGCGGGGTGTACAATGAGCAGTTCTTC. Protein sequence: CASSLVTSGVYNEQFF.

This clone was observed a single time. The chain recombines TRBV4-2 with TRBJ2-7, with a possible D match to TRBD2 (5 bases). Trimming removed 0 bases from V and 0 bases from J, with 15 bases in between. The CDR3 has 17 amino acids. Germline assignment: CDR1 LGHNA and CDR2 YNFKEQ. In DNA, the CDR3 is TGTGCCAGCAGCCAAGATCTTACGGGAAACCCCTCCTACGAGCAGTACTTC. Amino acids: CASSQDLTGNPSYEQYF.

This clone has just a few counts. V is TRBV28 and J is TRBJ1-1; the D is unclear. Trimming took off 3 bases at V and 4 bases at J, with 15 bases between the two ends. This CDR3 is 15 amino acids long. Germline V gives CDR1 MDHEN, CDR2 SYDVKM. CDR3 amino acids: CASSFQTGVGTEAFF. The CDR3 DNA sequence: TGTGCCAGCAGTTTCCAGACCGGGGTGGGCACTGAAGCTTTCTTT. Full variable domain (remainder filled in from reference TRBV28 and TRBJ1-1): DVKVTQSSRYLVKRTGEKVFLECVQDMDHENMFWYRQDPGLGLRLIYFSYDVKMKEKGDIPEGYSVSREKKERFSLILESASTNQTSMYLCASSFQTGVGTEAFFGQGTRLTVV.

The chain carries TRBV5-4 and TRBJ1-1, with 7 positions matching TRBD1. The CDR3 spans 14 residues. The ends lost 5 bases at V and 3 bases at J; junction bases unmatched: 7. The germline CDR1 and CDR2 sequences are SGHNT and YYREEE (reference sequence). CDR3 in amino acids: CASSYRGGDTEAFF. The CDR3 bases are TGTGCCAGCAGTTACAGGGGAGGGGACACTGAAGCTTTCTTT.

J is TRBJ1-2 and V is TRBV9, with a weak D call TRBD1 (6 bases). V lost 0 bases and J lost 7, with 13 bases in between. Germline assignment: CDR1 SGDLS and CDR2 YYNGEE. The CDR3 is made up of 14 amino acids. CDR3 coding DNA: TGTGCCAGCAGCGTAGGAGGGGGGCTGACTGGCTACACCTTC. Translation: CASSVGGGLTGYTF.

The J gene is TRBJ2-2, the V gene TRBV29-1; D is unclear. CDR3 length: 14 residues. V shed 0 bases and J shed 4 bases, with 9 bases lying between them. Germline lookup yields CDR1 SQVTM and CDR2 ANQGSEA. This chain's CDR3 is CSVEDRQITGELFF. As DNA, the CDR3 is TGCAGCGTTGAAGATCGTCAGATCACCGGGGAGCTGTTTTTT.

This sequence joins TRBV9 and TRBJ2-3; D ambiguous. Germline assignment: CDR1 SGDLS and CDR2 YYNGEE. V lost 4 bases, J lost 2 bases, and 14 bases lay in between. This CDR3 contains 15 residues. The CDR3 bases are TGTGCCAGCAGCCCCCTCGGGTTCACCACAGATACGCAGTATTTT. Translated, it gives CASSPLGFTTDTQYF.

This chain connects TRBV6-1 to TRBJ1-2; no clear D gene. The CDR3 sequence is 13 residues long. Germline V CDR1 and CDR2: MNHNS, SASEGT. Trimming pared 6 bases from V and 4 bases from J, leaving 12 bases between. The CDR3 DNA is TGTGCCAGCAGCCCCAGAAGTCTCTATGGCTACACCTTC. It codes for CASSPRSLYGYTF.

The chain employs TRBV4-3 and TRBJ2-2, with 10 bases aligning to TRBD2. The CDR3 is made up of 16 amino acids. V gave up 4 bases and J gave up 7 bases; unmatched junction bases: 9. CDR1 is LGHNA, CDR2 YSLEER, per germline. The CDR3 sequence is CASSRKAGGLGGELFF. The CDR3 DNA follows: TGCGCCAGCAGCCGCAAAGCGGGAGGGCTCGGCGGGGAGCTGTTTTTT.

The chain recombines TRBV7-2 with TRBJ1-4; 8 nucleotides match TRBD1. J gave up 6 bases and V 5 bases, and 17 bases lay outside the gene matches. This CDR3 region has 18 residues. Looked up from germline, CDR1 is SGHTA and CDR2 is FQGNSA. The DNA for the CDR3 is TGTGCCAGCAGCATCAGGGCCACCGGGGGACAGGCCCATGAAAAACTGTTTTTT. It specifies CASSIRATGGQAHEKLFF. Supplemented by reference TRBV7-2 and TRBJ1-4, the full variable domain reads GAGVSQSPSNKVTEKGKDVELRCDPISGHTALYWYRQSLGQGLEFLIYFQGNSAPDKSGLPSDRFSAERTGGSVSTLTIQRTQQEDSAVYLCASSIRATGGQAHEKLFFGSGTQLSVL.

Concerning this clone: One end of the junction does not line up with germline, which may come from a read error. The V gene is TRBV4-2, the J gene TRBJ2-1; D gene uncertain. The germline CDR1 and CDR2 sequences are LGHNA and YNFKEQ. The CDR3 runs to 16 residues. The CDR3 sequence is CASSQDPGRSHNEQFF. The CDR3 nucleotides are TGTGCCAGCAGCCAAGACCCGGGTCGCTCCCACAATGAGCAGTTCTTC.

V is TRBV11-2 and J is TRBJ2-7; D is undetermined. The V end lost 0 bases, the J end lost 2 bases, and 11 bases lay between the germline ends. CDR1 and CDR2 from the germline V gene are SGHAT and FQNNGV. The CDR3 covers 15 residues. The CDR3 loop is CASSLDEGFAYEQYF. DNA for the CDR3: TGTGCCAGCAGCTTAGATGAAGGGTTCGCCTACGAGCAGTACTTC.

J is TRBJ2-1 and V is TRBV7-3; D is uncertain. V lost 2 bases to trimming and J lost 6 bases, with 14 bases between them. CDR1 and CDR2 from the germline V gene are SGHTA and FQGTGA. The CDR3 runs to 15 residues. CDR3 region: CASSLSLGQVNEQFF. The DNA for the CDR3 is TGTGCCAGCAGCTTATCACTTGGGCAGGTCAATGAGCAGTTCTTC. Supplemented by reference TRBV7-3 and TRBJ2-1, the full variable domain reads GAGVSQTPSNKVTEKGKYVELRCDPISGHTALYWYRQSLGQGPEFLIYFQGTGAADDSGLPNDRFFAVRPEGSVSTLKIQRTERGDSAVYLCASSLSLGQVNEQFFGPGTRLTVL.

This chain links TRBV15 with TRBJ2-7, with TRBD1 identical over 7 bases. Germline CDR1 reads LNHNV; CDR2 reads YYDKDF (reference sequence). The CDR3 covers 17 residues. The V and J ends lost 1 base and 2 bases, in that order; junction bases with no gene match: 11. CDR3 nucleotides: TGTGCCACCAGCAGAGGCCCGGGGACAGCAAAGACCTACGAGCAGTACTTC. Translated: CATSRGPGTAKTYEQYF.

This sequence joins TRBV27 and TRBJ1-5; TRBD1 matches at 12 bases. This CDR3 spans 19 amino acids. CDR1 and CDR2 from the germline V gene are MNHEY and SMNVEV (reference sequence). V was pared by 4 bases and J by 0 bases, with 10 bases of the junction left unmatched. Here the CDR3 DNA reads TGTGCCAGCAGTTCAGACCGGGACAGGGGGCCTTATAGCAATCAGCCCCAGCATTTT. Translation: CASSSDRDRGPYSNQPQHF.

This clone has just one count. CDR3 DNA sequence: TGTGCCAGCAGTGACCCGGGACAGGGTATCTCCTACGAGCAGTACTTC. Translation: CASSDPGQGISYEQYF. The chain links TRBV25-1 to TRBJ2-7; 9 positions match TRBD1. V lost 3 bases and J lost 0; bases outside the gene matches: 6. Per the germline V gene, CDR1 is MGHDK and CDR2 is SYGVNS. The CDR3 length is 16 residues.

The chain is built from TRBV5-6 and TRBJ2-7; TRBD1 matches 7 bases. Germline lookup yields CDR1 SGHDT and CDR2 YYEEEE. Germline trimming cut 0 bases from V and 4 bases from J; bases unmatched to any gene: 4. This CDR3 has 14 residues. The CDR3 loop is CASSLVGTEYEQYF. CDR3 coding DNA: TGTGCCAGCAGCTTGGTTGGGACAGAGTACGAGCAGTACTTC.

This chain uses TRBV9 with TRBJ2-3; 8 bases are shared with TRBD1. Germline trimming cut 2 bases from V and 4 bases from J; bases unmatched to any gene: 0. This CDR3 has 13 residues. Per the germline V gene, CDR1 is SGDLS and CDR2 is YYNGEE. CDR3 residues: CASSVDRADTQYF. In DNA, the CDR3 is TGTGCCAGCAGCGTGGACAGGGCAGATACGCAGTATTTT. The whole variable domain, filled in from reference TRBV9 and TRBJ2-3, reads DSGVTQTPKHLITATGQRVTLRCSPRSGDLSVYWYQQSLDQGLQFLIQYYNGEERAKGNILERFSAQQFPDLHSELNLSSLELGDSALYFCASSVDRADTQYFGPGTRLTVL.

This clone was counted only a few times. The gene calls are TRBV7-9 and TRBJ2-3, with D unresolved. CDR3 size: 17 residues. V was pared by 2 bases and J by 4 bases, with 19 bases between. Germline lookup yields CDR1 SEHNR and CDR2 FQNEAQ (reference sequence). The CDR3 reads CASSLYLQHKAADTQYF. The DNA for the CDR3 is TGTGCCAGCAGCTTATACCTGCAACACAAGGCGGCAGATACGCAGTATTTT.